Sequencing of this T cell receptor (beta chain) was carried out in a study of blood T cell repertoires in COVID-19. TCRdb's copy holds only in-frame clones and misses some; the assay was immunoSEQ multiplex PCR. The sample lists more than 85,000 clones, roughly four fifths seen once, with roughly 9.4% in the top ten. Germline V gives CDR1 SNHLY, CDR2 FYNNEI. CDR3 length: 14 amino acids. Trimming cost V 8 bases and J 1 base, with 14 bases left between them. The rearrangement uses TRBV2 and TRBJ1-2; the D gene is possibly TRBD1 (5 bases). The sequencing input was peripheral blood. The receptor comes from a woman aged 70-85 years with acute or convalescent COVID-19. As DNA, the CDR3 is TGTGCCAGCGGAGGGGAGGCCAATAACTATGGCTACACCTTC. Encoded protein: CASGGEANNYGYTF.